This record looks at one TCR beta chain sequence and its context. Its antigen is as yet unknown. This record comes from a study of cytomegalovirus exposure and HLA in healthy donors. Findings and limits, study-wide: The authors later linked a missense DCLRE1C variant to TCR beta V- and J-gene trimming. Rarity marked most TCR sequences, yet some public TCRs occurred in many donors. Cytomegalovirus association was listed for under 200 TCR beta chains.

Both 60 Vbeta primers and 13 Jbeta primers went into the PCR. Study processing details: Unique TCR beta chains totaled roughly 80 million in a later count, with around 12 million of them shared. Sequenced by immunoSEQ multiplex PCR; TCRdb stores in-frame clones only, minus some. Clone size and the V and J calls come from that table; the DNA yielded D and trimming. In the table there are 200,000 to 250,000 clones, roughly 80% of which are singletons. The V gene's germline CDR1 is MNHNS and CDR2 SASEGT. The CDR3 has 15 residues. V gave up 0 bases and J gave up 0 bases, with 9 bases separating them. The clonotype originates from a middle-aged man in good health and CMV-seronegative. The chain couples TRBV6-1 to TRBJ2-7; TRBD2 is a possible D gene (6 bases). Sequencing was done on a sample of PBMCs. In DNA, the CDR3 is TGTGCCAGCAGTGAAGCTGGGACTTCCTCCTACGAGCAGTACTTC. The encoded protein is CASSEAGTSSYEQYF.